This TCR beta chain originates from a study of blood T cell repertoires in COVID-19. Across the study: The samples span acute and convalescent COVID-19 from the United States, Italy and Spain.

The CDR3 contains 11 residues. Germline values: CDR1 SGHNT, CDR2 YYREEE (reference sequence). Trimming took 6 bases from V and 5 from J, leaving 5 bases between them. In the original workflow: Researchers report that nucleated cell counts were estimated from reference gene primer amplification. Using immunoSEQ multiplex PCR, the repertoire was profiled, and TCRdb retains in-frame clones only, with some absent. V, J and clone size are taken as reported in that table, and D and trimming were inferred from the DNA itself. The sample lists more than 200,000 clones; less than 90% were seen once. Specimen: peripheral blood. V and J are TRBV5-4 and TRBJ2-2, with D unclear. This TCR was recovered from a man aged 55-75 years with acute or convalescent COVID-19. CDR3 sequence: CASTLTGELFF. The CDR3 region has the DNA TGTGCCAGCACCCTTACCGGGGAGCTGTTTTTT.